This is a list of T cell receptor beta chains from one sample in a study of T cell responses to AZD1222 COVID-19 vaccine. TCRdb keeps only in-frame clones here, not all; method: immunoSEQ multiplex PCR. The data contain 150,000 or so clones, roughly nine tenths of them singletons. The material was peripheral blood, obtained after recovery from COVID-19. All receptors come from an adult who had recovered from COVID-19. CDR3s leave out the opening cysteine and the closing phenylalanine or tryptophan.

>TRBV9|TRBJ2-7
ASRDTTYEQY
>TRBV28|TRBJ2-4
ASTTSRLSGNIQY
>TRBV3-1/TRBV3-2|TRBJ2-1
ASSEGWINEQF
>TRBV13|TRBJ1-4
ASSSRQGTNEKLF
>TRBV19|TRBJ2-3
AAGGPGRRPGADTQY
>TRBV12-1|TRBJ1-1
ASSWAGAVGENTEAF
>TRBV4-3|TRBJ2-5
ASSQDSAEQETQY
>TRBV5-4|TRBJ2-2
ASSPRGANSPKSTGELF
>TRBV9|TRBJ2-1
ASSPWTANEQF
>TRBV28|TRBJ2-1
ASSGTGQLYNEQF
>TRBV28|TRBJ2-7
ASSVASGSYEQY
>TRBV10-3|TRBJ2-3
AISVRDQTDTQY
>TRBV19|TRBJ2-2
ASSPFPGTNTGELF
>TRBV11-2|TRBJ2-1
ASSTVKGPSGMIGEQF
>TRBV7-9|TRBJ2-1
ASSRDARQF
>TRBV19|TRBJ1-1
ASGDRVGSF
>TRBV5-1|TRBJ1-2
ASSLAVGVSGYT
>TRBV27|TRBJ1-1
ASSLTGQGPRAF
>TRBV9|TRBJ1-3
ASSYSGFGNTIY
>TRBV28|TRBJ2-7
ASSFAEGPIYEQY
>TRBV2|TRBJ1-5
ASSLQGRGQPQH
>TRBV28|TRBJ2-1
ASSPGPPSSYNEQF
>TRBV5-4|TRBJ1-2
ASSLDREGYGYT
>TRBV20-1|TRBJ2-2
SASLMDGYTGELF
>TRBV18|TRBJ2-7
ASSSGYEQY
>TRBV4-1|TRBJ2-1
ASSQDSARGGEQF
>TRBV5-1|TRBJ2-1
ASSLTAGINEQF
>TRBV27|TRBJ1-2
ASRPLEDGGGGYT
>TRBV2|TRBJ1-1
ASSPLRGGEAF
>TRBV19|TRBJ1-1
ASLMRGLNTEAF
>TRBV27|TRBJ1-5
ASSLRPGTWGRDQPQH
>TRBV20-1|TRBJ1-2
SAATGVGYT
>TRBV3-1/TRBV3-2|TRBJ2-1
ASSRISGGASYNEQF
>TRBV6-5|TRBJ2-1
ATRLAGGRNEQF
>TRBV6-5|TRBJ1-1
ASSEGGGGMTEAF
>TRBV11-3|TRBJ2-2
ASSYGTSGTAGELF
>TRBV5-6|TRBJ1-2
ASSETRVGGYT
>TRBV4-3|TRBJ1-4
ASSHGDRGIEKLF
>TRBV2|TRBJ2-1
ASSESRQATAYNEQF
>TRBV2|TRBJ2-3
ASRAPGDTQY
>TRBV28|TRBJ2-7
ASSSGSRLYEQY
>TRBV5-5|TRBJ2-4
ASSSSGTGLAKNIQY
>TRBV7-7|TRBJ1-5
ASSSSLNQPQH
>TRBV6-1|TRBJ1-2
ASSETPVGPSYT
>TRBV16|TRBJ1-5
ASSHSGGVQPQH
>TRBV13|TRBJ2-7
ASSPPGQTPYEQY
>TRBV15|TRBJ2-7
ATSNDGYYEQY
>TRBV19|TRBJ1-3
ASSIGAGHVSSGNTIY
>TRBV27|TRBJ1-2
ARDRVLYGYT